The 19 T cell receptor beta chains below all came from one sample that was sequenced in a study of breast tumors, draining lymph nodes, adjacent tissues. TCRdb re-analysed the multiplex PCR reads in MiXCR, keeping a single row per CDR3 protein. The data show over 200,000 distinct CDR3 sequences, 30% to 35% seen once. Samples came from axillary lymph nodes draining the breast cancer. Material: axillary lymph node tissue. The origin of the receptors is a female donor with breast cancer. Some clones in this sample may be carry-over from other donors' samples.

This clonotype was picked up a small number of times. The chain joins TRBV30 to TRBJ2-7; D is possibly TRBD1 (7 bases). CDR3 length equals 15 residues. The germline V and J ends were trimmed by 0 bases and 3 bases, with 15 bases remaining between them. Germline CDR1 GTSNPN, CDR2 SVGIG (reference sequence). CDR3 sequence (DNA): TGTGCCTGGAGTGTACGGGGGCAGGGGGACTACGAGCAGTACTTC. Translation gives CAWSVRGQGDYEQYF.

This clonotype has just a few counts. CDR3 region: CATSDSGTSGNFRRETQYF. CDR3 sequence (DNA): TGTGCCACCAGTGACTCCGGGACTAGCGGGAACTTCCGTAGAGAGACCCAGTACTTC. V and J are TRBV24-1 and TRBJ2-5; 13 bases are shared with TRBD2. In germline, CDR1 is KGHDR, CDR2 SFDVKD. The CDR3 consists of 19 residues. Trimming cost V 4 bases and J 4 bases; bases outside gene matches: 14.

Note on this clonotype: Possible read error: a much larger clone is one base away. This rearrangement joins TRBV12-3 or TRBV12-4 to TRBJ1-3; TRBD1 is a possible D gene (6 bases). The CDR3 extends over 17 amino acids. In nucleotides, the CDR3 is TGTGCCAGCAGTTTAGCGGGGGTTCCAGGGGTAAGAAACCCCATATATTTT. This codes for CASSLAGVPGVRNPIYF.

The CDR3 DNA follows: TGTGCCAGCACCTACCCCCCCAGAGACGCTTTCTATGGCTACACCTTC. It translates to CASTYPPRDAFYGYTF. This chain uses TRBV7-3 with TRBJ1-2; D not resolved. The CDR3 is made up of 16 amino acids. V was clipped by 7 bases and J by 4 bases, with 22 bases between them. Per germline, CDR1 SGHTA and CDR2 FQGTGA.

In its sample, this clonotype was seen a few times. Possible read error: a much larger clone is one base away. This chain's CDR3 is CASSLRIMEGAGNQQFF. For the CDR3, the DNA is TGTGCCAGCAGCTTGAGGATTATGGAGGGAGCGGGCAATCAGCAGTTCTTC. The V and J genes are TRBV7-9 and TRBJ2-1; D possibly corresponds to TRBD2 (6 bases). CDR1 is SEHNR, CDR2 FQNEAQ, per germline (reference sequence). The CDR3 is made up of 17 amino acids.

This clonotype has more than one count but fewer than ten. The rearrangement links TRBV7-3 to TRBJ2-3; 14 bases match TRBD2. V shed 6 bases, J shed 4 bases, and the junction held 12 bases outside the gene matches. This CDR3 comprises 18 residues. CDR1 and CDR2 from the germline V gene are SGHTA and FQGTGA. CDR3 residues: CASSYLGLAGGSSDTQYF. In DNA form, the CDR3 reads TGTGCCAGCAGTTACCTCGGACTAGCGGGGGGAAGTTCAGATACGCAGTATTTT.

The chain uses TRBV7-2 and TRBJ2-4; maybe TRBD2 (5 bases). The germline CDR1 and CDR2 sequences are SGHTA and FQGNSA. Trimming left V 5 bases short and J 6 bases short, with 14 bases between. The CDR3 consists of 14 residues. This CDR3 reads CASSQTKRGNIQYF. CDR3 DNA: TGTGCCAGCAGCCAAACGAAACGGGGAAACATTCAGTACTTC.

In the case of this clonotype: Likely a read error: the CDR3 ends without its conserved phenylalanine or tryptophan. The rearrangement joins TRBV28 to TRBJ2-7, with 15 bases fitting TRBD2. Per the germline V gene, CDR1 is MDHEN and CDR2 is SYDVKM. Trimming at V came to 3 bases and at J to 7 bases, leaving 10 bases not matched to a gene. This CDR3 contains 17 residues. The CDR3 here is CASSFPTPGTSGREQYL. In DNA form, the CDR3 reads TGTGCCAGCAGTTTCCCTACCCCCGGGACTAGCGGGAGGGAGCAGTACCTC.

The chain is built from TRBV10-2 and TRBJ2-3; 7 nucleotides align to TRBD1. Germline loops: CDR1 WSHSY, CDR2 SAAADI. V was pared by 3 bases and J by 3 bases, with 6 bases of the junction left unmatched. The CDR3 has 15 residues. CDR3 in amino acids: CASSDSGGRTDTQYF. CDR3 in DNA: TGCGCCAGCAGTGACTCAGGGGGAAGGACAGATACGCAGTATTTT.

This clonotype was recorded at least ten times. This rearrangement joins TRBV9 to TRBJ1-2; 7 bases map to TRBD1. J gave up 2 bases and V 6 bases, and 10 bases lay outside the gene matches. Germline assignment: CDR1 SGDLS and CDR2 YYNGEE. The CDR3 totals 15 residues. DNA of the CDR3: TGTGCCAGCACCAAAAGCCCAGGGGGGAACTATGGCTACACCTTC. It is translated as CASTKSPGGNYGYTF.

The gene calls are TRBV15 and TRBJ1-6; perhaps TRBD1 as D (6 bases). The CDR3 has 14 residues. The V gene's germline CDR1 is LNHNV and CDR2 YYDKDF (reference sequence). Trimming removed 9 bases from V and 6 bases from J, with 15 bases in between. The DNA of the CDR3 is TGTGCCACTAAAGGGGGGGGGCTTAATTCACCCCTCCACTTT. This encodes CATKGGGLNSPLHF. Using reference TRBV15 and TRBJ1-6 for the parts outside the CDR3, the full variable domain is DAMVIQNPRYQVTQFGKPVTLSCSQTLNHNVMYWYQQKSSQAPKLLFHYYDKDFNNEADTPDNFQSRRPNTSFCFLDIRSPGLGDTAMYLCATKGGGLNSPLHFGNGTRLTVT.

This clonotype showed up many times. The chain employs TRBV24-1 and TRBJ2-1; D unresolved. The germline V gene has CDR1 KGHDR and CDR2 SFDVKD. V lost 3 bases to trimming and J lost 7 bases, with 12 bases between them. This CDR3 is built from 14 residues. The DNA of the CDR3 is TGTGCCACCAGTGATCCCAATTGGGGAAATGAGCAGTTCTTC. Encoded protein: CATSDPNWGNEQFF.

Remarks on this clonotype: A much larger clone is a single base away; this may be a read error. The rearrangement joins TRBV12-3 or TRBV12-4 to TRBJ1-4; TRBD1 agrees at 7 bases. The trim removed 3 bases at V and 6 bases at J, leaving 1 base unmatched. This CDR3 spans 13 amino acids. Here the CDR3 reads CASSLTGYEKLFF. The CDR3 DNA reads as TGTGCCAGCAGTTTGACAGGGTATGAAAAACTGTTTTTT.

The CDR3: CATQLRQGAFYEQYF. DNA for the CDR3: TGTGCCACGCAACTAAGACAGGGGGCCTTCTACGAGCAGTACTTC. The V gene is TRBV10-3, the J gene TRBJ2-7; TRBD1 aligns across 10 bases. The germline CDR1 and CDR2 sequences are ENHRY and SYGVKD. CDR3 length: 15 residues. Unmatched junction bases numbered 12, after V lost 10 bases and J lost 3 bases.

V is TRBV28 and J is TRBJ2-5; 7 positions match TRBD1. Germline V gene lookup returns CDR1 MDHEN and CDR2 SYDVKM. The CDR3 runs 15 residues. Germline trimming cut 8 bases from V and 2 bases from J; bases unmatched to any gene: 11. The CDR3: CASGNRGPGQETQYF. The CDR3 region has the DNA TGTGCCAGCGGGAACAGGGGCCCGGGGCAAGAGACCCAGTACTTC. The full variable domain, in which reference TRBV28 and TRBJ2-5 provide the parts outside the CDR3, is DVKVTQSSRYLVKRTGEKVFLECVQDMDHENMFWYRQDPGLGLRLIYFSYDVKMKEKGDIPEGYSVSREKKERFSLILESASTNQTSMYLCASGNRGPGQETQYFGPGTRLLVL.

CDR3 sequence (DNA): TGTGCCAGCAGTTTTAGCGGGCGCTCCTACGAGCAGTACTTC. This sequence encodes CASSFSGRSYEQYF. The chain is built from TRBV2 and TRBJ2-7, with TRBD2 matching over 7 bases. Trimming cost V 5 bases and J 0 bases; bases outside gene matches: 4. CDR3 length: 14 residues. Germline CDR1 and CDR2: SNHLY and FYNNEI.

In regard to this clonotype: A read error may be the cause here, since a much bigger clone is one base away. The chain joins TRBV20-1 to TRBJ2-3; 9 bases are shared with TRBD2. J gave up 4 bases and V 3 bases, and 14 bases lay outside the gene matches. Germline V gives CDR1 DFQATT, CDR2 SNEGSKA (reference sequence). The CDR3 sequence is 17 residues long. DNA for the CDR3: TGCAGTGCTAGGAGGCTAGCGGGACGAGCAGGCTCAGATACGCAGTATTTT. Translating gives CSARRLAGRAGSDTQYF.

This clonotype came up many times. The chain has TRBV11-3 and TRBJ2-3, with D tentatively TRBD1 (5 bases). The germline gives CDR1 SGHNT, CDR2 YENEEA. V dropped 2 bases and J dropped 3 bases, with 12 bases sitting between them. The CDR3 runs to 15 residues. The CDR3 sequence is CASSLSLGPTDTQYF. CDR3 nucleotides: TGTGCCAGCAGCTTATCATTGGGGCCGACAGATACGCAGTATTTT.

On this clonotype itself: A much larger clone differs from this one at a single base, so this may be a read error. The rearrangement uses TRBV20-1 and TRBJ1-5, with 7 bases matching TRBD1. The CDR3 loop spans 15 amino acids. With V trimmed by 4 bases and J by 6 bases, 12 bases remained unmatched. Germline values: CDR1 DFQATT, CDR2 SNEGSKA (reference sequence). The CDR3, as DNA: TGCAGTGCTAAACAGGGGCATATAGGCACTCAGCCCCAGCATTTT. Encoded protein: CSAKQGHIGTQPQHF.